The clone carrying this T cell receptor (beta chain) was seen once. Under the authors' procedure: Researchers report that nucleated cell counts were estimated from reference gene primer amplification. Sequencing was performed with immunoSEQ multiplex PCR; in TCRdb, only in-frame clones are kept and a portion is missing. That table is the source of V, J and clone size, and D and trimming were worked out from the DNA. Counted here are roughly 150,000 clones, just over 90% occurring once; the ten biggest clones make up around 4.8%. This sample was included in a study of blood T cell repertoires in COVID-19. Across the study: In each case, the material was cDNA or gDNA derived from T cells, B-cell-depleted T cells, or PBMCs.

One Seattle source followed patients from active infection through their disease course. Sequencing was done on a sample of peripheral blood. This TCR derives from a man between 18 and 29 years old with COVID-19, enrolled during active disease.

The CDR3 bases are TGCGCCAGCAGCCCGGATGGACAGATCACCGGGGAGCTGTTTTTT. Translating it yields CASSPDGQITGELFF. The gene calls are TRBV5-1 and TRBJ2-2, with TRBD1 as a possible D gene (6 bases). V was shortened by 4 bases and J by 4 bases, with 14 bases between the two germline ends. Germline V gives CDR1 SGHRS, CDR2 YFSETQ. This CDR3 region has 15 residues.